One T cell receptor beta chain is described in this entry. Its antigen is not identified. The PCR ran on 60 Vbeta and 13 Jbeta primers. Repertoires were generated with immunoSEQ multiplex PCR, while TCRdb's copy carries only in-frame clones and drops some. The sample lists under 150,000 clones, less than 80% occurring once. The data stem from a study of cytomegalovirus exposure and HLA in healthy donors. Findings of the study overall: Sequence variants that were highly shared formed a cluster that was likely a sequencing artifact. Sequencing depth roughly uniform across donors was assumed in presence/absence analyses. The authors excluded some V segments, including TRBV6-2 and TRBV6-3, as indistinguishable.

CDR3 length: 16 amino acids. Trimming took off 4 bases at V and 0 bases at J, with 15 bases between the two ends. Germline V CDR1 and CDR2: SGHRS, YFSETQ. The sample was PBMCs. This TCR derives from a woman in her forties or fifties in good health and CMV-seropositive. V gene TRBV5-1 combines with J gene TRBJ2-3; maybe TRBD1 (6 bases). For the CDR3, the DNA is TGCGCCAGCAGCCGAAGGACAGCTTCTAGCACAGATACGCAGTATTTT. This codes for CASSRRTASSTDTQYF.